This T cell receptor beta chain was captured in a study of response to subunit inactivated influenza vaccine. Study-level points and caveats: Authors suggested each seasonal flu vaccination may recruit only limited numbers of new T cells.

TCRdb analysed the RT-PCR reads with MiXCR anew, one entry per CDR3 protein. Of approximately 480,000 distinct CDR3 sequences in the sample, 9.5% to 12% were seen once. In regard to this clonotype: The antigen is not known.

V lost 6 bases and J lost 2, with 13 bases in between. The CDR3 length is 14 residues. CDR1 MNHNS and CDR2 SASEGT come from the germline V gene. This sample comprised PBMCs from blood, obtained roughly 46 days after vaccination. This TCR derives from a man between 45 and 60 years old who received an inactivated influenza vaccine. This sequence joins TRBV6-1 and TRBJ1-1, with a possible D match to TRBD1 (5 bases). The CDR3 sequence is CASRWDAGNTEAFF. The CDR3 nucleotides are TGTGCCAGCAGATGGGACGCGGGTAACACTGAAGCTTTCTTT.